The present T cell receptor (beta chain) was sequenced within a study of blood T cell repertoires in COVID-19 (dated by TCRdb to the early 2020s). Notes on the research overall: Samples from collaborators originated in the United States, Italy and Spain and spanned both the acute and convalescent phases of COVID-19. The prospective study material was composed of cDNA or gDNA derived from T cells, B-cell-depleted T cells, or PBMCs. Deeply sampled blood TCRbeta repertoires from subjects exposed to, actively infected with, or recovered from COVID-19 were included in the dataset. A freely available public database, intended as a resource for researchers studying the immune response to SARS-CoV-2, is where the repertoires were released. Samples came from the ongoing ImmuneRACE study (first 160 participants) plus 1,254 subjects from 6 global collaborators. The sample metadata nearly always contained a de-identified subject ID, COVID-19 status, age in years and sex. Where HLA class I and class II types were available, the types were taken from metadata supplied by the sample provider, not from assay-based typing. The paper as a whole reports these results and caveats: The amount of clinical and demographic metadata varied by source and participant and was provided uncurated.

At one collaborating source in Seattle, patients were enrolled during active infection and were followed longitudinally through the course of disease. Each collaborating institution followed its own protocols to collect whole blood in K2EDTA tubes. For TCRbeta analysis, collaborator samples were shipped as frozen whole blood, as isolated PBMCs, or as DNA extracted from either sample type. TCRbeta CDR3 regions were amplified from genomic DNA using the immunoSEQ Assay, a bias-controlled multiplex PCR. The published analysis was carried out like this. Nucleated cell counts per sample were estimated from amplification of reference gene primers within the assay. To quantify the absolute abundance of each unique TCRbeta CDR3 rearrangement, sequence reads were collapsed and filtered. For each sample, productive Simpson clonality was calculated by taking the square root of Simpson's diversity index across productive rearrangements. The clones in this table, taken by TCRdb from immuneACCESS, are in-frame only. Not every clone is retained; where verified, under half of the shortfall comes from an unresolved V gene, and the cause of the rest is unknown. V and J calls and clone size follow that table, whereas D and trimming were derived from the DNA. The sample contains about 170,000 clones, 80% to 95% of them found a single time. 4.8% of the sample belongs to the ten largest clones.

With respect to this clone: Its antigen remains unidentified. The input lacks base qualities; no much larger clone sits a single base away.

The CDR3 numbers 17 residues from cysteine through phenylalanine. Solely the CDR3 DNA is kept, with 51 bases framed from the first base. CDR1 and CDR2, per the germline V gene, are MDHEN and SYDVKM. From V the trimming removes 4 bases and from J it removes 3 bases, while the gene matches leave 10 bases of the junction unaccounted for. The TCR sequence derives from a man younger than 45 with COVID-19, enrolled during active disease. The sequence is built from TRBV28 and TRBJ2-1, with TRBD2 identical over 9 junction bases. Sequencing was carried out using peripheral blood. The bases read TGTGCCAGCAGTTCCCTACAGACTAGCGGACTCTACAATGAGCAGTTCTTC. The resulting protein is CASSSLQTSGLYNEQFF.